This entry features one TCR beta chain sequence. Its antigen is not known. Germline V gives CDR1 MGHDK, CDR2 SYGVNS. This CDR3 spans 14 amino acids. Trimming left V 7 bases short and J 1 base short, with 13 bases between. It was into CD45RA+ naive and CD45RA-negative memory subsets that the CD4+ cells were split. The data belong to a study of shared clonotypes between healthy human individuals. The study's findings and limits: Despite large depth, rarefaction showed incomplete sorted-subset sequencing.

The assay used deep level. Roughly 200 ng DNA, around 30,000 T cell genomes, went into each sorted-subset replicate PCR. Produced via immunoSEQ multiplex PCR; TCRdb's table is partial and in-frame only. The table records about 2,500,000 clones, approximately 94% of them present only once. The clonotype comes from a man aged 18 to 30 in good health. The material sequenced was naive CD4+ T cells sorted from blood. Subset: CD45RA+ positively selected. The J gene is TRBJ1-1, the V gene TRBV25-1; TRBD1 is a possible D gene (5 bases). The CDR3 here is CASTPKGRNTEAFF. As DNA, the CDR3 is TGTGCCAGCACTCCAAAGGGGAGGAACACTGAAGCTTTCTTT.